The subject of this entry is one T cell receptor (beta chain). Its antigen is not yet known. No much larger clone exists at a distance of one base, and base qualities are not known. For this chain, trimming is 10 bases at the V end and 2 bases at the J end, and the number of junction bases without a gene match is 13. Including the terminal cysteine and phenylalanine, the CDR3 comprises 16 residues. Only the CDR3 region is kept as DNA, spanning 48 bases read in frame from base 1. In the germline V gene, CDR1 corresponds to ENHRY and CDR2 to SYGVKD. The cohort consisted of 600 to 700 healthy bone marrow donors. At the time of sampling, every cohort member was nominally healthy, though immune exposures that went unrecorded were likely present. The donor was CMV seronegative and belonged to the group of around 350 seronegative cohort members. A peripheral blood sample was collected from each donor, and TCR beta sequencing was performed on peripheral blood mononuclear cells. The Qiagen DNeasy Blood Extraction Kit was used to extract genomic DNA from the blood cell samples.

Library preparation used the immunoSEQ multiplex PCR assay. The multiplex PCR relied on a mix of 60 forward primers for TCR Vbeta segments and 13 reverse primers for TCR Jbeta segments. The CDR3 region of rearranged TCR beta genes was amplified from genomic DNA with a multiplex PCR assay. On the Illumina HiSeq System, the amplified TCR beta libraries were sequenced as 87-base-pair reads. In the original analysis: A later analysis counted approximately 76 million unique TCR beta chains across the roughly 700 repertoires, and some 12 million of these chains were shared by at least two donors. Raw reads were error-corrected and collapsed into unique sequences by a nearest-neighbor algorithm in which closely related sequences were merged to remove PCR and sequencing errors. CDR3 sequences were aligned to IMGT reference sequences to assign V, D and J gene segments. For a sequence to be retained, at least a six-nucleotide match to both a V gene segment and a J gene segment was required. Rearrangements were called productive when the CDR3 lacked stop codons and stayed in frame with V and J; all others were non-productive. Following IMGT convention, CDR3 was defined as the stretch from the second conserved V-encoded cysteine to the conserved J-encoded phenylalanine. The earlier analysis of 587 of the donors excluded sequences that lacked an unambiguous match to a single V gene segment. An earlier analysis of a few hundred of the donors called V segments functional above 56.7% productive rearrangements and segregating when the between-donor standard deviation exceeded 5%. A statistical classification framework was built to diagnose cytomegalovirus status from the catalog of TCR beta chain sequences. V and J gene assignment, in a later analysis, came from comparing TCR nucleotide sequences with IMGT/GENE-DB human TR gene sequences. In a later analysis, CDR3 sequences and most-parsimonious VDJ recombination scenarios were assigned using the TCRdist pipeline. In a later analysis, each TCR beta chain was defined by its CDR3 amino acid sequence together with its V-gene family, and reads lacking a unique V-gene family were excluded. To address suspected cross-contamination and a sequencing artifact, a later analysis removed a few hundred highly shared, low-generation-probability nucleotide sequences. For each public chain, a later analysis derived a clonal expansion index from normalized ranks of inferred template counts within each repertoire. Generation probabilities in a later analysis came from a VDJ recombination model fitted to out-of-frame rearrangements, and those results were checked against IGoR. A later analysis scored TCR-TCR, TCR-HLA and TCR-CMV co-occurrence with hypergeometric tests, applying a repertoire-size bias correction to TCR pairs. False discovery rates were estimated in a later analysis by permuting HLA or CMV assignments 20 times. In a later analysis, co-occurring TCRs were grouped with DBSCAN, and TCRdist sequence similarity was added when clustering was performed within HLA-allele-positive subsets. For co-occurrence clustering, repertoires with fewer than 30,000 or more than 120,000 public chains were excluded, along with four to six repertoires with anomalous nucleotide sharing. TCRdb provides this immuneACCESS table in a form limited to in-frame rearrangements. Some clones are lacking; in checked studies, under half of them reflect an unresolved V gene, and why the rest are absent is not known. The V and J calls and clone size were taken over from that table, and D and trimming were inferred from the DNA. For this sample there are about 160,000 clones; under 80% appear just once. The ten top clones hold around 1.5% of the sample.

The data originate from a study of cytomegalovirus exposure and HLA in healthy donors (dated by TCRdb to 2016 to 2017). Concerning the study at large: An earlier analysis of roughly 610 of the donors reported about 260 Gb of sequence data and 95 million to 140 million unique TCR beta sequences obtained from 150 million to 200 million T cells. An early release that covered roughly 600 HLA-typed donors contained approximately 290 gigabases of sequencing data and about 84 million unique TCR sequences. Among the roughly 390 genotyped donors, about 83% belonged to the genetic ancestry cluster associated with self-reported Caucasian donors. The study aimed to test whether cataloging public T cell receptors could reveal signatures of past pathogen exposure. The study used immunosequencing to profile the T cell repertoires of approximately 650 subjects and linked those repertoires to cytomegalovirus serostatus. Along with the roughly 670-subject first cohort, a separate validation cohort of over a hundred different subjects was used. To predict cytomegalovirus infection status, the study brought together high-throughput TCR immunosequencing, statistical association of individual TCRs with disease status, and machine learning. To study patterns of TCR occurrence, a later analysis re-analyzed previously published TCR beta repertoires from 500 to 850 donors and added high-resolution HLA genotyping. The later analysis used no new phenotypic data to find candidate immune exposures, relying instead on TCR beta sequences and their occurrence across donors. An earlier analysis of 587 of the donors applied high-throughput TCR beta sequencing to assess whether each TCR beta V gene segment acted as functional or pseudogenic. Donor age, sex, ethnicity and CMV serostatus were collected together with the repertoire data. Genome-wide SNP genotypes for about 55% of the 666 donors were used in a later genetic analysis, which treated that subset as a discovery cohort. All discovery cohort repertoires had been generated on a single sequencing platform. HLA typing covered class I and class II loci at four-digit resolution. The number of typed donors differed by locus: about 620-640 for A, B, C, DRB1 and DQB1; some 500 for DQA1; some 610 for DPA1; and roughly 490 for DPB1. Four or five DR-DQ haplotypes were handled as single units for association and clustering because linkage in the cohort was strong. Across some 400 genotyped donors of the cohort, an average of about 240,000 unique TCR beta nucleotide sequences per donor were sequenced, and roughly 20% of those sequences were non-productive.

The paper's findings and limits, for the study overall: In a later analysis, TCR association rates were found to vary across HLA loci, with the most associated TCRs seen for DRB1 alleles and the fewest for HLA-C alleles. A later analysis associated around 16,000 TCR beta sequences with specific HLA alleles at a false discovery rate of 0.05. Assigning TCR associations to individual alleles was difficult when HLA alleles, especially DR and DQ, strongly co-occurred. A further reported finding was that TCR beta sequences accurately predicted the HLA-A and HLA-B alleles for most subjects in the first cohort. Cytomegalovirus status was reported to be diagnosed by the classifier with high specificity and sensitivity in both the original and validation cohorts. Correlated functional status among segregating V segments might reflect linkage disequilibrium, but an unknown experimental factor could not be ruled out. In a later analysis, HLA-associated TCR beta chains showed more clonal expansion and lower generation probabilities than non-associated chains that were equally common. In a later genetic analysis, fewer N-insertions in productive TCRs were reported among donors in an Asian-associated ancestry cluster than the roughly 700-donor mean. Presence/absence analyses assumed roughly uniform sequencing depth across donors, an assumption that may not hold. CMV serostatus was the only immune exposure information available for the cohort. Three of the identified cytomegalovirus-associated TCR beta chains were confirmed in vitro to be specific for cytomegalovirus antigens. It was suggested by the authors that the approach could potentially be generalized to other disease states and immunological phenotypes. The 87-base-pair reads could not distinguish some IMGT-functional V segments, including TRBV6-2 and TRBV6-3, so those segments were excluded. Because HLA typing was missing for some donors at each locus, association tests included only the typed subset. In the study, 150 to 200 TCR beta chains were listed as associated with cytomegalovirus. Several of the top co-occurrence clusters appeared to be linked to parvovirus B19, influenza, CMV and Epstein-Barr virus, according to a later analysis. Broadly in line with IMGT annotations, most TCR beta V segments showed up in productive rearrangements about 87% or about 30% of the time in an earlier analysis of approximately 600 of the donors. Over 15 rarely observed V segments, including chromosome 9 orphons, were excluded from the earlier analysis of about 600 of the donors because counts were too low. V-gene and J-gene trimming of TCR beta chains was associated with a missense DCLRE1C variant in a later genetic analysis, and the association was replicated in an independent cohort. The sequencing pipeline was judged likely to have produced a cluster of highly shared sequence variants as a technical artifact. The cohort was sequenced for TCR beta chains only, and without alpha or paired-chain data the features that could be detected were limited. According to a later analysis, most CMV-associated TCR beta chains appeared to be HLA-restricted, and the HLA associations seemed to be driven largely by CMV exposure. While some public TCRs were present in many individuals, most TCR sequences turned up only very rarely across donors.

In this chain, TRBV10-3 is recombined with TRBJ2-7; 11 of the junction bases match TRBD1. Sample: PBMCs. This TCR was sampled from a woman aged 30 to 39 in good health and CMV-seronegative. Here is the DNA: TGTGCCAGCAGCGAACCGGGACAGGGGGTCCCCTACGAGCAGTACTTC. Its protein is CASSEPGQGVPYEQYF.